This T cell receptor (beta chain) was obtained from a study of neoadjuvant anti-PD-1 for oral cavity cancer. The overall study: Patients without progression got a fourth dose around day 43.

Details on this clone: Its antigen is not identified.

Cohort: HPV-negative, locally advanced oral cavity squamous cell carcinoma patients. Using immunoSEQ multiplex PCR, the repertoire was profiled, and TCRdb retains in-frame clones only, with some absent. The table shows some 11,000 clones, with around 50% occurring only once. The germline gives CDR1 WNHNN, CDR2 SYGVQD (reference sequence). The length of the CDR3 is 15 residues. The V end was cut by 2 bases, the J end by 4 bases, with 12 bases between. Study results and caveats: Larger post-treatment preexisting tumor clones tracked with greater tumor shrinkage.

Sequencing was performed on tumor tissue, taken before nivolumab (anti-PD-1) treatment. The chain carries TRBV10-1 and TRBJ2-1; D unresolved. This clonotype was sampled from a person between 40 and 85 years old with oral cavity squamous cell carcinoma. The CDR3 spells CASSEMAAIYNEQFF. DNA for the CDR3: TGCGCCAGCAGTGAGATGGCAGCAATATACAATGAGCAGTTCTTC.